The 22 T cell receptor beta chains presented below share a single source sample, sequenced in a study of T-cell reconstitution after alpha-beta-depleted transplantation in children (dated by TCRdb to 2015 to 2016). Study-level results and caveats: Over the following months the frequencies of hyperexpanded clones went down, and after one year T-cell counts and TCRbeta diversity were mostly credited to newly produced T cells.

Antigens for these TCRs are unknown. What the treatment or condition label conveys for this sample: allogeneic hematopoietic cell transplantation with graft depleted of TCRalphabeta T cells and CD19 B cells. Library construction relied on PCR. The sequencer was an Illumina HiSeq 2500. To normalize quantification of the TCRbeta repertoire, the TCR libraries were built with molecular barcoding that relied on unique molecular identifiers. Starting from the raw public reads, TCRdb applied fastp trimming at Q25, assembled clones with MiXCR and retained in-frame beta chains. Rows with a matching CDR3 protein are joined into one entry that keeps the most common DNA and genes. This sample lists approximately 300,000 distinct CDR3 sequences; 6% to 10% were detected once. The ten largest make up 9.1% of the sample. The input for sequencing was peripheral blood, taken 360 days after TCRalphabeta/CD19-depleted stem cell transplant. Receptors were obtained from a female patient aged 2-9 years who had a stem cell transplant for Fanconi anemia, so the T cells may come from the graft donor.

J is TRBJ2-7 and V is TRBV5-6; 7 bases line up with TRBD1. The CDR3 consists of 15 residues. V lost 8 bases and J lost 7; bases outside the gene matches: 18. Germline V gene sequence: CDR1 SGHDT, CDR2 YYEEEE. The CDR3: CASSPGTAIVWEQYF. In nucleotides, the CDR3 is TGTGCCAGTAGCCCGGGGACAGCCATTGTTTGGGAGCAGTACTTC.

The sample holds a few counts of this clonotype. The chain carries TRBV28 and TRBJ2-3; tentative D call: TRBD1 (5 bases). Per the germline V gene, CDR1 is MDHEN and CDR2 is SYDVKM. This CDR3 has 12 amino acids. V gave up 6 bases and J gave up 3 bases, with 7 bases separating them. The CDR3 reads CASRDMTDTQYF. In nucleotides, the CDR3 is TGTGCCAGCAGGGACATGACAGATACGCAGTATTTT.

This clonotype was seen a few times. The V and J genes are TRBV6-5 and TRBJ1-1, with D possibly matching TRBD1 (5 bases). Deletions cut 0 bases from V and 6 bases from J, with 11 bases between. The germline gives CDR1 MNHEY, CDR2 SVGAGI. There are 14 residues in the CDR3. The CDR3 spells CASSYSRGLAEAFF. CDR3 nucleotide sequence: TGTGCCAGCAGTTACTCTAGGGGTTTGGCTGAAGCTTTCTTT.

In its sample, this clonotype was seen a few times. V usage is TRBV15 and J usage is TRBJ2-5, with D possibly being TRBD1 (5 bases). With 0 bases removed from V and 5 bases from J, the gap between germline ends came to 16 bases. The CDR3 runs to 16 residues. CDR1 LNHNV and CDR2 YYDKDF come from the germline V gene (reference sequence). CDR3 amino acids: CATSREGHVARETQYF. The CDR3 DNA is TGTGCCACCAGCAGAGAGGGGCACGTTGCGCGGGAGACCCAGTACTTC.

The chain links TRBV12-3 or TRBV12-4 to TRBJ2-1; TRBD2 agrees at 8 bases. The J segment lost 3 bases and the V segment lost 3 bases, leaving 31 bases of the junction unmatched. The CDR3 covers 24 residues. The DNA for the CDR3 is TGTGCCAGCAGTTTGCATCCTATCGGGCGGGTAGTCTCGAAGACTAGCGCCTACTACAATGAGCAGTTCTTC. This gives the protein CASSLHPIGRVVSKTSAYYNEQFF.

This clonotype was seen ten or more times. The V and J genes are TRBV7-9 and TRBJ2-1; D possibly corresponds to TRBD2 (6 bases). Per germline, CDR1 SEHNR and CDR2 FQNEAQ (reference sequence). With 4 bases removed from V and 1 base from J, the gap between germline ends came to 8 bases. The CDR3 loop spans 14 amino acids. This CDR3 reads CASSYGGSYNEQFF. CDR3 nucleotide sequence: TGTGCCAGCAGCTATGGGGGGTCCTACAATGAGCAGTTCTTC.

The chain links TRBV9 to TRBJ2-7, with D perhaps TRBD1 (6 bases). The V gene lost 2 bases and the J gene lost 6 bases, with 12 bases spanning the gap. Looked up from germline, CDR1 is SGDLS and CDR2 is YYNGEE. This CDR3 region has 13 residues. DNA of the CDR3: TGTGCCAGCAGCGTTAAAGGGGGTGGCGAGCAGTACTTC. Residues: CASSVKGGGEQYF.

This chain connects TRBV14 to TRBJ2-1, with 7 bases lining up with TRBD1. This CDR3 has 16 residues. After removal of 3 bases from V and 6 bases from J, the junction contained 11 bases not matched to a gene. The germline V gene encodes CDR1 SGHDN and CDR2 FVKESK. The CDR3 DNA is TGTGCCAGCAGCCAGACGACAGGGATGTGGGGCAATGAGCAGTTCTTC. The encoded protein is CASSQTTGMWGNEQFF.

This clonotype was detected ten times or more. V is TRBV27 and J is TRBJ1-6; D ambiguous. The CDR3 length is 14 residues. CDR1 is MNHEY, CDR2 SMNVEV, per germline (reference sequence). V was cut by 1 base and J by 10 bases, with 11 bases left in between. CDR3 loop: CASSLLAGDSPLHF. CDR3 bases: TGTGCCAGCAGTTTATTGGCGGGTGACTCACCCCTCCACTTT.

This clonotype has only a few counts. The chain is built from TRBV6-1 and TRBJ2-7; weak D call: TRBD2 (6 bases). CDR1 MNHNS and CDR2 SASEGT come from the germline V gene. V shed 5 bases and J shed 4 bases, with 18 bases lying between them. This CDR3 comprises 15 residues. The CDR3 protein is CASSPLPAGRYEQYV. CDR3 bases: TGTGCCAGCAGTCCCCTCCCGGCGGGGAGGTACGAGCAGTACGTC.

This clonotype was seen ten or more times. This chain's CDR3 is CSANTGGNQPQHF. In DNA, the CDR3 is TGCAGTGCAAATACCGGGGGCAATCAGCCCCAGCATTTT. The V gene is TRBV20-1, the J gene TRBJ1-5; D uncertain. V lost 6 bases to trimming and J lost 2 bases, with 11 bases between them. Germline CDR1 is DFQATT and CDR2 is SNEGSKA (reference sequence). The length of the CDR3 is 13 residues.

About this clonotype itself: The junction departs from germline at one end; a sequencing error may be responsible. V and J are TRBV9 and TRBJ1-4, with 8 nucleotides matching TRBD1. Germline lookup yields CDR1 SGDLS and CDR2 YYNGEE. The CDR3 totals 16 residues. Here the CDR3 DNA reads TGTGTCAGCAGCCCTGCTATAGGGACAGGTTGGGAAAAACTGTTTTTT. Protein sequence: CVSSPAIGTGWEKLFF.

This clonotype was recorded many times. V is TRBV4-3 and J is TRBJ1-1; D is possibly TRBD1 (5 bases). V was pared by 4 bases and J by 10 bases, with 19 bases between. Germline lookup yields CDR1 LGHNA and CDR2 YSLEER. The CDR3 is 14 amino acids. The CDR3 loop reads CASSPWDLPDGAFF. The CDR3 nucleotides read TGCGCCAGCAGCCCATGGGACCTCCCGGATGGAGCTTTCTTT.

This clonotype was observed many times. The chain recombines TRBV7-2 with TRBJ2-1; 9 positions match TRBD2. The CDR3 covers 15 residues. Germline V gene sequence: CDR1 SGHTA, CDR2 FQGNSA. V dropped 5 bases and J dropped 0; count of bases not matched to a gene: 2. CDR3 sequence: CASSMTSGSYNEQFF. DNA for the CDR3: TGTGCCAGCAGCATGACTAGCGGCTCCTACAATGAGCAGTTCTTC.

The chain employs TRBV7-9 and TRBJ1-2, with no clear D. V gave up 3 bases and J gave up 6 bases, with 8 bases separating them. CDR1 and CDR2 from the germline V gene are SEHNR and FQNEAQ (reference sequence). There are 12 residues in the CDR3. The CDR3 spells CASSLTDDGYTF. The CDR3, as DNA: TGTGCCAGCAGCTTGACCGATGATGGCTACACCTTC. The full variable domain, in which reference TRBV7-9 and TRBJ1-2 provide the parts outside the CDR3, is DTGVSQNPRHKITKRGQNVTFRCDPISEHNRLYWYRQTLGQGPEFLTYFQNEAQLEKSRLLSDRFSAERPKGSFSTLEIQRTEQGDSAMYLCASSLTDDGYTFGSGTRLTVV.

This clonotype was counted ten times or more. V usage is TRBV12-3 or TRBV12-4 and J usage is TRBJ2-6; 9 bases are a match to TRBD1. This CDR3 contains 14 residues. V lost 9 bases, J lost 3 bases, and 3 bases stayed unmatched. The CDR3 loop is CASGQGYGANVLTF. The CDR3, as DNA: TGTGCCAGTGGACAGGGGTATGGGGCCAACGTCCTGACTTTC.

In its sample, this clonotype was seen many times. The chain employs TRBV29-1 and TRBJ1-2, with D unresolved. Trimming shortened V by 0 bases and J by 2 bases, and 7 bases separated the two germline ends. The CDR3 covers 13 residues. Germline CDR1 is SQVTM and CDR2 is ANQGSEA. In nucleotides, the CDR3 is TGCAGCGTTGAAGACAGGTCCAACTATGGCTACACCTTC. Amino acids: CSVEDRSNYGYTF. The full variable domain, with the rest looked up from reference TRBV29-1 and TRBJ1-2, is SAVISQKPSRDICQRGTSLTIQCQVDSQVTMMFWYRQQPGQSLTLIATANQGSEATYESGFVIDKFPISRPNLTFSTLTVSNMSPEDSSIYLCSVEDRSNYGYTFGSGTRLTVV.

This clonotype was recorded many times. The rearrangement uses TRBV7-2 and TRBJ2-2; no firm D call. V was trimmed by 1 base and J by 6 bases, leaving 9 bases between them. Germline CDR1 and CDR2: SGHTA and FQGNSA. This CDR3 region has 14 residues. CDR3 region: CASSLGGGAGELFF. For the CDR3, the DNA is TGTGCCAGCAGCTTAGGTGGTGGTGCCGGGGAGCTGTTTTTT.

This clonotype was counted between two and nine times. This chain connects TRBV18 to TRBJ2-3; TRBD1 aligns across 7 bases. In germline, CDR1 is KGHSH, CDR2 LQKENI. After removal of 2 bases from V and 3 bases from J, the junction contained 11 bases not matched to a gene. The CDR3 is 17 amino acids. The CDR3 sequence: CASSPTTQGVYTDTQYF. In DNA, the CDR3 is TGTGCCAGCTCACCAACCACGCAGGGGGTATATACAGATACGCAGTATTTT.

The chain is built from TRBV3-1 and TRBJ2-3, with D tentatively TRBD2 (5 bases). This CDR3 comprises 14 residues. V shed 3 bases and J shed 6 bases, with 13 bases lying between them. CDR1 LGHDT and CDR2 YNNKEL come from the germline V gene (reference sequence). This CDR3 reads CASSQQLASDTQYF. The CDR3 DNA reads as TGTGCCAGCAGCCAGCAGCTAGCCAGTGATACGCAGTATTTT.

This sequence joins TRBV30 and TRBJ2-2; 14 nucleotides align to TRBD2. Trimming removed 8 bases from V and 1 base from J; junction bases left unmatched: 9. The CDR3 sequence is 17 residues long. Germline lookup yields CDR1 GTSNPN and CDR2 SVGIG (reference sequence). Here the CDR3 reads CAALPGLAGENTGELFF. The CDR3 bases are TGTGCCGCCCTACCGGGACTAGCGGGAGAGAACACCGGGGAGCTGTTTTTT.

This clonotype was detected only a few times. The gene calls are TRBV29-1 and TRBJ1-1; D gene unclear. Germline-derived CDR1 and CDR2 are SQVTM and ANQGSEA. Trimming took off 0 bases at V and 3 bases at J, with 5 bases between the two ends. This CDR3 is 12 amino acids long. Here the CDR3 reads CSVEDPDTEAFF. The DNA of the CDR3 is TGCAGCGTTGAAGATCCGGACACTGAAGCTTTCTTT.